These T cell receptor beta chains were read from a single sample in a study of shared T cell receptors in the human thymus. Libraries were prepared by immunoSEQ multiplex PCR; TCRdb keeps only in-frame clonotypes and omits some of them. The table lists hundreds of thousands of clones, over 75% of them singletons. These records were also assigned to another study, of human thymus T cells.

Input material: thymocytes. These receptors all stem from a girl under three years old with a congenital heart defect. Both conserved end residues are trimmed from each CDR3. A D gene is named only where the DNA matches it firmly.

v_call d_call cdr3_aa
TRBV5-4 NA ASSLRTPTSVGSGANVLT
TRBV14 NA ASSQDTPRGNTIY
TRBV27 NA ASGNRVNQPQH
TRBV27 NA ASSPIPLRGTWDSPLH
TRBV27 NA ASSFKGRNGYT
TRBV27 NA ASSGSNQPQH
TRBV5-4 NA ASSYGSTNTEAF
TRBV7-3 NA ASSSRGITDTQY
TRBV27 NA ASSLDMGAEKYEQY
TRBV7-3 TRBD2 ASSPHGLAGGQETQY
TRBV14 NA ASSQPTIWGGEETQY
TRBV12-5 TRBD1 ASGLEQGYNSPLH
TRBV27 TRBD1 ASSSARTGGGHGYT
TRBV5-4 TRBD1 ASSSTLGTGGNRRDEQY
TRBV27 TRBD1 ASRWDRRPYGYT
TRBV6-5 NA ASSHGGASSPLH
TRBV5-6 TRBD1 ASSWKRQGMMAF
TRBV15 NA ATSRDRGWQHYNSPLH
TRBV10-3 NA AISESGGTTNEKLF
TRBV10-1 NA ASSESGELYNEQF
TRBV7-9 NA ASRYHFVKWGHHTDTQY
TRBV2 NA ASSEALKKSSYNSPLH
TRBV5-1 TRBD1 ASSPRDRGNTIY
TRBV10-3 TRBD1 AISIHRGLDQPQH
TRBV5-1 NA ASSLETATTEAF
TRBV4-3 NA ASSQDLGFGNSPLH
TRBV7-9 TRBD1 ASSFRQGVAGNTIY
TRBV5-6 NA ASSLEGGSYNSPLH
TRBV5-1 NA ASTIGSYNPYGYT
TRBV4-3 TRBD1 ASSRTGESYEQY
TRBV6-4 NA ASTKNPRSGGYT
TRBV7-2 NA ASRAQGQDFNEQF
TRBV2 NA ASSGPLRHHGYT
TRBV19 TRBD2 ASRKRGGGYNEQF
TRBV25-1 TRBD2 ASSEWLAGRETQY
TRBV6-1 NA ASSQGNGSKNIQY
TRBV14 TRBD1 ASSQYQRQGKNEQF
TRBV7-2 NA ASRNDQGSCDNEQF
TRBV27 TRBD1 ASSVRRGRATEAF
TRBV28 NA ASLNPTWQAKASPLH
TRBV6-6 NA ASQTPRSGNSPLH